The rows below give T cell receptor beta chains drawn from one sample of a study of T cell repertoires in ileal Crohn's disease. The method was immunoSEQ multiplex PCR; TCRdb's version includes in-frame clones alone and lacks a portion of them. The sample yields about 15,000 clones, 76% seen once. The material sequenced was ileal tissue. The receptors were gathered from an adult with Crohn's disease. Both conserved end residues are part of each CDR3. A D gene is named only where the DNA matches it firmly. Only some rows state a clone size, as once, few, many or a class for expanded clones.

-,TRBJ1-2,TRBV6-1,-,TGTGCCAGCAGGGTCCTAGGAACTGTCGTCTATGGCTACACCTTC,CASRVLGTVVYGYTF
-,TRBJ1-1,TRBV5-1,-,TGCGCCAGCAGCCGCGTACAGGGGAACACTGAAGCTTTCTTT,CASSRVQGNTEAFF
-,TRBJ2-7,TRBV6-5,TRBD2,TGTGCCAGCCGCCGCTCCGGACTAGCCTACGAGCAGTACTTC,CASRRSGLAYEQYF
-,TRBJ2-4,TRBV4-1,-,TGCGCCAGCAGCCAAGGGTTATTAGGTACCAAAAACATTCAGTACTTC,CASSQGLLGTKNIQYF
-,TRBJ2-5,TRBV29-1,-,TGCAGCGTTGGTACCCAGTACTTC,CSVGTQYF
-,TRBJ1-2,TRBV28,-,TGTGCCAGCCGGACAGCTAAGCATGACTATGGCTACACCTTC,CASRTAKHDYGYTF
-,TRBJ1-1,TRBV7-3,-,TGTGCCACCAAGAGGGGACCGAACACTGAAGCTTTCTTT,CATKRGPNTEAFF
-,TRBJ2-7,TRBV5-4,TRBD1,TGTGCCAGCAGCTCGCCGACAGGGGCGACGACGCGGGAGCAGTACTTC,CASSSPTGATTREQYF
-,TRBJ2-3,TRBV28,TRBD2,TGTGCCAGCGCTGGCGGACTAGCCGATACGCAGTATTTT,CASAGGLADTQYF
once,TRBJ1-2,TRBV6-5,-,TGTGCCAGCAGTCCAGGGGCCCTTTCGAACTATGGCTACACCTTC,CASSPGALSNYGYTF
-,TRBJ1-2,TRBV7-9,-,TGTGCCAGCAGCCCAAGGGCACTAAGTGATGGCTACACCTTC,CASSPRALSDGYTF
-,TRBJ1-1,TRBV2,TRBD1,TGTGCCAGCAGCCAGGGGGCGCGAGGCACTGAAGCTTTCTTT,CASSQGARGTEAFF
-,TRBJ2-1,TRBV5-1,-,TGCGCCAGCAGCCGGCAGAGTGATGGCCGTGAGCAGTTCTTC,CASSRQSDGREQFF
-,TRBJ1-2,TRBV11-2,-,TGTGCCAGCAGCTTAGCGGCGGAAAACTATGGCTACACCTTC,CASSLAAENYGYTF
-,TRBJ2-7,TRBV7-7,-,TGTGCCAGCAGCTTACCTGGTAGGGACCGCTACGAGCAGTACTTC,CASSLPGRDRYEQYF
-,TRBJ2-1,TRBV14,TRBD1,TGTGCCAGCAGCCCCCGACAGGGGCCCTACAATGAGCAGTTCTTC,CASSPRQGPYNEQFF
-,TRBJ2-7,TRBV7-2,-,TGTGCCAGCAGCTTAGCGACCTCAGGGGCCTCCTACGAGCAGTACTTC,CASSLATSGASYEQYF